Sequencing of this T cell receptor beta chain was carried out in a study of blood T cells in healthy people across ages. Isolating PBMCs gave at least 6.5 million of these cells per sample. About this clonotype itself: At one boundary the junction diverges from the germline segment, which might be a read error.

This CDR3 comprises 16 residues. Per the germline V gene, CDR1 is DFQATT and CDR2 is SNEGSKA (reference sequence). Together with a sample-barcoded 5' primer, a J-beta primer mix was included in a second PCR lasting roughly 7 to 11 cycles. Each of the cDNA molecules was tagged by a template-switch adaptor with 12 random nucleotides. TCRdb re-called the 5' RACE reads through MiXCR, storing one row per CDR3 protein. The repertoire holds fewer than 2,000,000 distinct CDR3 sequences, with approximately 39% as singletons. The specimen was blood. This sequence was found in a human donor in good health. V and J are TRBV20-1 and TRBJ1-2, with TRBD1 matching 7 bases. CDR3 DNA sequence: TGCAGTGCTCGAGAATTCACAGGGGATTGGAACTATGGCTGCACCTTC. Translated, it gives CSAREFTGDWNYGCTF.